The next 28 T cell receptor beta chains were all read from a single sample in a study of blood T cells in healthy people across ages. Using a J-beta primer mix together with a sample-barcoded 5' primer, a second PCR was run for roughly 7 to 12 cycles. From the 5' RACE reads, TCRdb called clonotypes with MiXCR, one entry per CDR3 protein. The data show 1,100,000 or so distinct CDR3 sequences, 40% to 45% seen once. The sample taken for sequencing was blood. The receptors come from a woman aged 55-70 years in good health.

The J gene is TRBJ2-7, the V gene TRBV3-1; 7 bases align to TRBD2. With 1 base clipped from V and 2 bases from J, the junction kept 8 bases outside the gene matches. Per germline, CDR1 LGHDT and CDR2 YNNKEL (reference sequence). The CDR3 is made up of 16 amino acids. CDR3 loop: CASSQALAGPTYEQYF. CDR3 sequence (DNA): TGTGCCAGCAGCCAAGCATTAGCGGGCCCTACCTACGAGCAGTACTTC.

The V call is TRBV20-1, the J call TRBJ2-1; no definite D call. With 0 bases removed from V and 0 bases from J, the gap between germline ends came to 15 bases. Per germline, CDR1 DFQATT and CDR2 SNEGSKA (reference sequence). The CDR3 is 17 residues long. Here the CDR3 DNA reads TGCAGTGCTAGAGATAGGTGGGTAGATGACTCCTACAATGAGCAGTTCTTC. Protein sequence: CSARDRWVDDSYNEQFF.

Comment on this clonotype: This may stem from a read error, because a much larger clone lies one nucleotide away. V gene TRBV9 combines with J gene TRBJ1-2; 10 nucleotides agree with TRBD1. J lost 5 bases, V lost 0 bases, and 31 bases had no gene match. Germline V gives CDR1 SGDLS, CDR2 YYNGEE. The CDR3 consists of 24 residues. CDR3 loop: CASSVEGPKLPGADRGRREYGYTF. The CDR3 nucleotides read TGTGCCAGCAGCGTAGAAGGTCCCAAACTCCCGGGGGCGGACAGGGGGAGAAGGGAATATGGCTACACCTTC.

A single count supports this clonotype. The chain links TRBV20-1 to TRBJ1-2; D unclear. V was cut by 3 bases and J by 4 bases, with 15 bases left in between. CDR3 length equals 14 residues. Germline V gene data show CDR1 as DFQATT and CDR2 as SNEGSKA (reference sequence). The CDR3, as DNA: TGCAGTGCTAGTCTCCCCGGGGTTGCCTATGGCTACACCTTC. The encoded protein is CSASLPGVAYGYTF.

J is TRBJ2-1 and V is TRBV7-3; D may be TRBD2 (6 bases). V lost 0 bases, J lost 7 bases, and 13 bases lay in between. Germline lookup yields CDR1 SGHTA and CDR2 FQGTGA. The CDR3 is 15 amino acids. CDR3: CASSLTPGEVNEQFF. The CDR3 DNA is TGTGCCAGCAGCTTAACCCCGGGAGAGGTTAATGAGCAGTTCTTC.

V is TRBV6-1 and J is TRBJ2-4, with 10 bases matching TRBD2. The germline V gene has CDR1 MNHNS and CDR2 SASEGT. After removal of 9 bases from V and 13 bases from J, the junction contained 15 bases not matched to a gene. This CDR3 contains 14 residues. CDR3 in DNA: TGTGCCAGTCACTCCCTAGCGGGAGTTAGTGAGCAGTACTTC. This encodes CASHSLAGVSEQYF.

This rearrangement joins TRBV19 to TRBJ2-5, with 10 bases identical to TRBD2. TRBJ2-7 matches the DNA end more closely, so the J call is doubtful. Germline loops: CDR1 LNHDA, CDR2 SQIVND (reference sequence). CDR3 size: 16 residues. The chain's CDR3 is CASSHGLAESSYEQYF. The CDR3 DNA reads as TGTGCCAGTAGCCACGGACTAGCGGAGAGCTCCTACGAGCAGTACTTC.

This clonotype was observed many times. CDR3 in amino acids: CASSSWDTNNYGYTF. For the CDR3, the DNA is TGTGCCAGCAGTTCTTGGGACACTAACAACTATGGCTACACCTTC. V usage is TRBV6-6 and J usage is TRBJ1-2; tentative D call: TRBD1 (6 bases). The ends were cut back, 4 bases at V and 2 bases at J, with 14 bases in the middle. CDR1 and CDR2 from the germline V gene are MNHNY and SVGAGI (reference sequence). The CDR3 contains 15 residues.

The chain employs TRBV9 and TRBJ1-2, with 7 bases fitting TRBD1. J lost 6 bases, V lost 3 bases, and 8 bases had no gene match. This CDR3 comprises 14 residues. Germline V gene sequence: CDR1 SGDLS, CDR2 YYNGEE. As DNA, the CDR3 is TGTGCCAGCAGCGACAGGGGTCTTATTAATGGCTACACCTTC. Translated: CASSDRGLINGYTF.

The chain carries TRBV3-1 and TRBJ1-1; tentative D call: TRBD1 (6 bases). The length of the CDR3 is 15 residues. Germline CDR1 is LGHDT and CDR2 is YNNKEL (reference sequence). Trimming took off 5 bases at V and 1 base at J, with 14 bases between the two ends. The CDR3 region is CASSATGTPNTEAFF. The CDR3 bases are TGTGCCAGCAGCGCCACCGGGACACCGAACACTGAAGCTTTCTTT.

The chain is built from TRBV7-9 and TRBJ1-1; 9 bases fit TRBD1. There are 15 residues in the CDR3. The ends lost 4 bases at V and 1 base at J; junction bases unmatched: 4. CDR1 is SEHNR and CDR2 is FQNEAQ in the germline V gene (reference sequence). The CDR3 protein is CASSSTTGGNTEAFF. DNA of the CDR3: TGTGCCAGCAGCTCGACGACAGGGGGGAACACTGAAGCTTTCTTT.

This clonotype was observed many times. A read error may explain this, as a much larger clone is one base away. This rearrangement joins TRBV20-1 to TRBJ2-7, with 9 bases lining up with TRBD2. Trimming took 0 bases from V and 5 from J; bases not matched to a gene: 8. Germline V gene lookup returns CDR1 DFQATT and CDR2 SNEGSKA (reference sequence). The CDR3 loop spans 15 amino acids. The CDR3 DNA is TGCAGTGCTAGAGATGTACGAGCGGGAGGCCACGAGCAGTACTTC. Amino acid sequence: CSARDVRAGGHEQYF.

For this clonotype: The junction shows a germline mismatch at one end, possibly a read error. The chain employs TRBV18 and TRBJ2-3, with D possibly matching TRBD1 (5 bases). This CDR3 contains 13 residues. Germline V gene lookup returns CDR1 KGHSH and CDR2 LQKENI. CDR3 DNA sequence: TGTGCCAGCTCACCGGATGGAACAGGTACGCAGTATTTT. Its translation: CASSPDGTGTQYF.

This chain uses TRBV27 with TRBJ2-5; tentatively, D is TRBD1 or TRBD2 (5 bases each). V gave up 10 bases and J gave up 1 base, with 10 bases separating them. The germline gives CDR1 MNHEY, CDR2 SMNVEV (reference sequence). CDR3 length: 12 residues. Here the CDR3 reads CATGAPQETQYF. DNA for the CDR3: TGTGCCACCGGGGCGCCCCAAGAGACCCAGTACTTC.

The sample holds many counts of this clonotype. The chain joins TRBV30 to TRBJ2-3, with no clear D. Trimming stripped 0 bases from V and 6 bases from J, with 4 bases between. The CDR3 runs 11 residues. The germline V gene encodes CDR1 GTSNPN and CDR2 SVGIG (reference sequence). CDR3 nucleotides: TGTGCCTGGAGTGTACAGGATACGCAGTATTTT. Translation gives CAWSVQDTQYF.

This clonotype was picked up a small number of times. CDR3 sequence reads: CASSQDPGPNEQFF. CDR3 nucleotides: TGTGCCAGCAGCCAAGACCCGGGTCCCAATGAGCAGTTCTTC. The chain links TRBV3-1 to TRBJ2-1; D unresolved. The germline V gene has CDR1 LGHDT and CDR2 YNNKEL (reference sequence). This CDR3 is 14 amino acids long. With 0 bases removed from V and 6 bases from J, the gap between germline ends came to 9 bases.

This chain links TRBV20-1 with TRBJ2-1; 8 nucleotides align to TRBD1. The CDR3 extends over 15 amino acids. The V segment lost 5 bases and the J segment 7 bases; nucleotides outside the gene matches: 13. Per germline, CDR1 DFQATT and CDR2 SNEGSKA (reference sequence). DNA of the CDR3: TGCAGTGCTCCAGATCGGCAGGGGGCGTCGAATGAGCAGTTCTTC. Its protein product is CSAPDRQGASNEQFF.

The rearrangement joins TRBV5-1 to TRBJ2-1; tentative D call: TRBD2 (5 bases). Germline V gene sequence: CDR1 SGHRS, CDR2 YFSETQ. Deletions cut 3 bases from V and 0 bases from J, with 16 bases between. The CDR3 sequence is 17 residues long. The CDR3, as DNA: TGCGCCAGCAGCTCCGATTCGAGGGAGACCTCCTACAATGAGCAGTTCTTC. Translation gives CASSSDSRETSYNEQFF.

The chain has TRBV29-1 and TRBJ2-5; D is perhaps TRBD2 (6 bases). Germline CDR1 SQVTM, CDR2 ANQGSEA. Deletions cut 6 bases from V and 11 bases from J, with 22 bases between. This CDR3 region has 13 residues. The chain's CDR3 is CSVPGDLREGQYF. The CDR3 nucleotides are TGCAGCGTACCTGGGGACTTGAGGGAAGGGCAGTACTTC.

The chain's CDR3 is CSVETGESYEQYF. The CDR3 DNA follows: TGCAGCGTGGAGACAGGGGAATCCTACGAGCAGTACTTC. This chain joins TRBV29-1 and TRBJ2-7; 8 nucleotides line up with TRBD1. The CDR3 has 13 residues. Trimming removed 6 bases from V and 1 base from J; junction bases left unmatched: 5. Germline CDR1 and CDR2: SQVTM and ANQGSEA.

This chain joins TRBV7-9 and TRBJ2-1, with D possibly matching TRBD2 (5 bases). CDR3 length: 15 amino acids. V was shortened by 5 bases and J by 7 bases, with 18 bases between the two germline ends. CDR1 and CDR2 from the germline V gene are SEHNR and FQNEAQ (reference sequence). The CDR3 DNA follows: TGTGCCAGCAGCCCTACCCTACTTGAGGGAAATGAGCAGTTCTTC. It is translated as CASSPTLLEGNEQFF.

This clonotype showed up just a few times. The gene calls are TRBV5-8 and TRBJ1-1; D gene uncertain. Germline values: CDR1 SGHTS, CDR2 YDEGEE. V was trimmed by 4 bases and J by 0 bases, leaving 1 base between them. This CDR3 has 11 residues. The CDR3: CASSMNTEAFF. The CDR3 DNA is TGTGCCAGCAGCATGAACACTGAAGCTTTCTTT. The whole variable domain, remainder taken from reference TRBV5-8 and TRBJ1-1, is EAGVTQSPTHLIKTRGQQATLRCSPISGHTSVYWYQQALGLGLQFLLWYDEGEERNRGNFPPRFSGRQFPNYSSELNVNALELEDSALYLCASSMNTEAFFGQGTRLTVV.

The V and J genes are TRBV11-2 and TRBJ2-7; 7 bases map to TRBD1. Losses at the gene ends were 5 bases for V and 7 bases for J; bases not matched to a gene: 8. The CDR3 covers 13 residues. Germline loops: CDR1 SGHAT, CDR2 FQNNGV. CDR3 residues: CASSGDRVWEQYF. CDR3 sequence (DNA): TGTGCCAGCAGCGGAGACAGGGTTTGGGAGCAGTACTTC.

V is TRBV27 and J is TRBJ2-7, with 8 bases that match TRBD2. V lost 5 bases to trimming and J lost 4 bases; unmatched junction nucleotides: 13. The CDR3 loop spans 16 amino acids. The germline CDR1 and CDR2 sequences are MNHEY and SMNVEV (reference sequence). CDR3 in amino acids: CASSLSAGDIPYEQYF. CDR3 coding DNA: TGTGCCAGCAGTCTCTCAGCGGGAGATATCCCTTACGAGCAGTACTTC.

This clonotype was seen a few times. This rearrangement joins TRBV20-1 to TRBJ2-7; no definite D call. V was clipped by 3 bases and J by 2 bases, with 11 bases between them. CDR1 is DFQATT and CDR2 is SNEGSKA in the germline V gene (reference sequence). The CDR3 is made up of 13 amino acids. The CDR3 region has the DNA TGCAGTGCTAGGGCGCGGAGCGCCTACGAGCAGTACTTC. Translated, it gives CSARARSAYEQYF.

This clonotype was seen repeatedly, ten times or more. V usage is TRBV9 and J usage is TRBJ2-3; D ambiguous. Trimming removed 0 bases at V and 2 bases at J, with 4 bases between. Germline V lookup: CDR1 SGDLS, CDR2 YYNGEE. This CDR3 has 13 residues. The CDR3 sequence is CASSVGPTDTQYF. Here the CDR3 DNA reads TGTGCCAGCAGCGTAGGCCCCACAGATACGCAGTATTTT.

This clonotype was seen more than once but under ten times. V gene TRBV27 combines with J gene TRBJ2-7; D remains unclear. V lost 6 bases, J lost 2 bases, and 14 bases lay in between. The CDR3 extends over 14 amino acids. The germline V gene encodes CDR1 MNHEY and CDR2 SMNVEV (reference sequence). CDR3 DNA: TGTGCCAGCAGCCCCCGCCCTAGGGCCTACGAGCAGTACTTC. Translated, it gives CASSPRPRAYEQYF.

CDR3 coding DNA: TGCAGTGCTTTAGCTTACAATGAGCAGTTCTTC. Protein sequence: CSALAYNEQFF. The V gene is TRBV20-1, the J gene TRBJ2-1; the D is unclear. Trimming took off 5 bases at V and 4 bases at J, with 6 bases between the two ends. Germline V gene data show CDR1 as DFQATT and CDR2 as SNEGSKA (reference sequence). The length of the CDR3 is 11 residues.